The rows below give T cell receptor beta chains drawn from one sample of a study of neoadjuvant anti-PD-1 for oral cavity cancer. Method: immunoSEQ multiplex PCR; TCRdb's copy keeps in-frame clones and lacks some. Of some 10,000 clones in the sample, roughly 61% were seen once. Specimen: tumor tissue, collected after nivolumab (anti-PD-1) treatment. The origin of the receptors is a person between 40 and 80 years old with oral cavity squamous cell carcinoma. CDR3s include the opening cysteine and the closing phenylalanine or tryptophan. A D gene is named only where the DNA matches it firmly. Only part of the rows carry a size: once, few, many, or a class if the clone is expanded.

V gene	clone size	J gene	D gene	CDR3 protein	CDR3 DNA
TRBV13	-	TRBJ2-2	TRBD1	CASSFTGTGNTGELFF	TGTGCCAGCAGCTTCACCGGGACAGGGAACACCGGGGAGCTGTTTTTT
TRBV7-9	-	TRBJ2-7	TRBD1	CASRSGRQGSYEQYF	TGTGCCAGCAGGTCGGGGAGACAGGGGTCCTACGAGCAGTACTTC
TRBV9	-	TRBJ2-2	-	CATGPPKSSMDTGELFF	TGTGCCACCGGCCCCCCAAAGTCTTCTATGGACACCGGGGAGCTGTTTTTT
TRBV10-2	few	TRBJ2-2	-	CASKGGRTGELFF	TGCGCCAGCAAGGGAGGAAGAACCGGGGAGCTGTTTTTT
TRBV19	-	TRBJ1-4	-	CASSPNRDGNEKLFF	TGTGCCAGTAGTCCTAACCGGGACGGGAATGAAAAACTGTTTTTT
TRBV6-1	medium-sized	TRBJ2-3	-	CASTRSSGADTQYF	TGTGCCAGCACGAGATCTTCGGGGGCAGATACGCAGTATTTT
TRBV29-1	-	TRBJ1-1	TRBD1	CSALTTGPNTEAFF	TGCAGCGCTCTAACGACAGGGCCGAACACTGAAGCTTTCTTT
TRBV4-1	-	TRBJ1-2	-	CAVSRHGISYGYTF	TGCGCCGTCTCACGCCATGGAATTTCCTATGGCTACACCTTC
TRBV7-3	few	TRBJ1-2	TRBD1	CASSSHYRGGGYTF	TGTGCCAGCAGCTCCCATTACAGGGGAGGGGGCTACACCTTC
TRBV7-3	-	TRBJ2-2	-	CASSLRLGELFF	TGTGCCAGCAGCTTGAGGTTAGGGGAGCTGTTTTTT
TRBV7-9	-	TRBJ1-5	-	CASGMGGNQPQHF	TGTGCCAGCGGTATGGGAGGCAATCAGCCCCAGCATTTT
TRBV6-5	medium-sized	TRBJ1-1	-	CASRSGLGNTEAFF	TGTGCCAGCAGGTCGGGACTCGGGAACACTGAAGCTTTCTTT
TRBV10-3	-	TRBJ2-1	TRBD2	CAISESPRGAWGNEQFF	TGTGCCATCAGTGAGTCCCCGCGGGGGGCTTGGGGGAATGAGCAGTTCTTC
TRBV7-9	-	TRBJ2-2	-	CASSLARGNTGELFF	TGTGCCAGCAGCTTAGCTAGGGGGAACACCGGGGAGCTGTTTTTT
TRBV30	-	TRBJ1-2	TRBD1	CAWSTQGAGGYTF	TGTGCCTGGAGTACGCAGGGGGCAGGGGGCTACACCTTC
TRBV6-6	-	TRBJ2-1	-	CASSYGGGLYNEQFF	TGTGCCAGCAGTTACGGAGGGGGTTTATACAATGAGCAGTTCTTC
TRBV18	-	TRBJ1-2	TRBD1	CASSNRLTGANYGYTF	TGTGCCAGCTCAAACAGACTGACAGGGGCTAACTATGGCTACACCTTC
TRBV19	-	TRBJ1-4	-	CASTDITGEKLFF	TGTGCCAGTACCGATATTACGGGGGAAAAACTGTTTTTT
TRBV21-1	-	TRBJ1-5	-	CASSKGVEDQHF	TGTGCCAGCAGCAAAGGTGTGGAGGACCAGCATTTT
TRBV5-1	-	TRBJ2-5	-	CASSLLVGETQYF	TGCGCCAGCAGCCTCTTGGTGGGGGAGACCCAGTACTTC
TRBV9	-	TRBJ1-6	-	CASSVATGNSPLHF	TGTGCCAGCAGCGTAGCTACAGGGAACTCACCCCTCCACTTT
TRBV2	-	TRBJ2-3	-	CASRRSRVLGPTDTQYF	TGTGCCAGCAGAAGAAGCCGGGTACTCGGGCCCACAGATACGCAGTATTTT
TRBV10-1	-	TRBJ1-1	-	CASSVGGRTEAFF	TGCGCCAGCAGTGTGGGGGGCCGCACTGAAGCTTTCTTT
TRBV5-1	-	TRBJ2-1	TRBD2	CASSWGVTSGGYNEQFF	TGCGCCAGCAGCTGGGGGGTGACTAGCGGGGGTTACAATGAGCAGTTCTTC
TRBV19	few	TRBJ1-3	-	CASSLQGNTIYF	TGTGCCAGTAGTCTACAGGGAAACACCATATATTTT
TRBV7-3	-	TRBJ2-1	TRBD2	CASSLLAASYNEQFF	TGTGCCAGCAGCTTACTAGCGGCCTCCTACAATGAGCAGTTCTTC
TRBV10-2	-	TRBJ2-2	-	CASFRVGGLGTGELFF	TGCGCCAGCTTCCGGGTTGGGGGTTTGGGCACCGGGGAGCTGTTTTTT
TRBV9	-	TRBJ1-4	TRBD1	CASSAKGARGEKLFF	TGTGCCAGCAGCGCCAAGGGGGCGCGGGGTGAAAAACTGTTTTTT
TRBV7-2	-	TRBJ2-1	TRBD2	CASSLYGTSGYNEQFF	TGTGCCAGCAGCTTATATGGGACTAGCGGGTACAATGAGCAGTTCTTC
TRBV7-9	-	TRBJ1-3	-	CASSYSGGGKLAGNTIYF	TGTGCCAGCAGCTATTCTGGCGGGGGAAAATTAGCTGGAAACACCATATATTTT
TRBV5-1	-	TRBJ1-5	-	CASSLDRAQPQHF	TGCGCCAGCAGCTTGGACAGGGCTCAGCCCCAGCATTTT
TRBV21-1	once	TRBJ1-5	-	CASSKGIRLGTGGVYNQPQHF	TGTGCCAGCAGCAAAGGAATCCGTCTAGGGACAGGGGGGGTTTACAATCAGCCCCAGCATTTT
TRBV9	few	TRBJ2-5	-	CASSVGGWAARETQYF	TGTGCCAGCAGCGTAGGGGGGTGGGCAGCCCGAGAGACCCAGTACTTC
TRBV5-1	-	TRBJ2-3	-	CASSLPVSTDTQYF	TGCGCCAGCAGCTTGCCGGTTAGCACAGATACGCAGTATTTT
TRBV7-9	-	TRBJ1-1	-	CASFVGGLNTEAFF	TGTGCCAGCTTTGTTGGAGGATTGAACACTGAAGCTTTCTTT
TRBV29-1	few	TRBJ1-1	-	CSARLGAEAFF	TGCAGCGCCCGATTGGGAGCTGAAGCTTTCTTT
TRBV6-1	once	TRBJ1-5	-	CASSEARALNQPQHF	TGTGCCAGCAGTGAAGCGCGGGCGCTAAATCAGCCCCAGCATTTT
TRBV6-1	-	TRBJ2-7	-	CASRGIGGDEQYF	TGTGCCTCCCGAGGCATTGGAGGGGACGAGCAGTACTTC
TRBV19	once	TRBJ2-2	TRBD1	CASREDRGIAGELFF	TGTGCCAGTAGGGAGGACAGGGGAATCGCCGGGGAGCTGTTTTTT
TRBV19	-	TRBJ1-2	-	CASSRQPGSYGYTF	TGTGCCAGTAGTCGGCAGCCTGGGAGCTATGGCTACACCTTC
TRBV6-1	-	TRBJ1-1	-	CASIKAGTTEAFF	TGTGCCAGCATAAAGGCAGGGACCACTGAAGCTTTCTTT
TRBV19	-	TRBJ1-2	-	CASTPRTGEGSVYGYTF	TGTGCCAGTACTCCCAGGACGGGGGAGGGGTCGGTTTATGGCTACACCTTC